Described below is a single TCR beta chain sequence and its context. The antigen is not known. Researchers reported sorting CD4+ naive, central memory, regulatory and stem cell-like memory cells via CD45RO/CCR7/CD25/CD127/CD95/CD27. This entry is derived from a study of beta chain features in type 1 diabetes. V lost 6 bases to trimming and J lost 2 bases; unmatched junction nucleotides: 8. Per germline, CDR1 SQVTM and CDR2 ANQGSEA. The CDR3 runs 14 residues. Study outcomes and limitations: Here, the possible influence of HLA type (on TCRB rearrangement) remained unresolved. TCRB CDR3s from Type 1 diabetes patients were moderately but significantly shorter in all four CD4+ subsets.

Of the isolated RNA, all was reverse transcribed, and so the sequenced material was expressed TCRB transcripts. Sequencing was performed with immunoSEQ multiplex PCR; in TCRdb, only in-frame clones are kept and a portion is missing. Of around 150,000 clones detected, 10% appear once; the ten largest clones hold under 0.55%. Sequenced: central memory CD4+ T cells from blood. The rearrangement joins TRBV29-1 to TRBJ1-2; the match to TRBD1 covers 8 bases. This sequence originates from a man aged 25-45 years with type 1 diabetes. The chain's CDR3 is CSVTPGQENYGYTF. CDR3 nucleotide sequence: TGCAGCGTCACGCCGGGACAGGAAAACTATGGCTACACCTTC.